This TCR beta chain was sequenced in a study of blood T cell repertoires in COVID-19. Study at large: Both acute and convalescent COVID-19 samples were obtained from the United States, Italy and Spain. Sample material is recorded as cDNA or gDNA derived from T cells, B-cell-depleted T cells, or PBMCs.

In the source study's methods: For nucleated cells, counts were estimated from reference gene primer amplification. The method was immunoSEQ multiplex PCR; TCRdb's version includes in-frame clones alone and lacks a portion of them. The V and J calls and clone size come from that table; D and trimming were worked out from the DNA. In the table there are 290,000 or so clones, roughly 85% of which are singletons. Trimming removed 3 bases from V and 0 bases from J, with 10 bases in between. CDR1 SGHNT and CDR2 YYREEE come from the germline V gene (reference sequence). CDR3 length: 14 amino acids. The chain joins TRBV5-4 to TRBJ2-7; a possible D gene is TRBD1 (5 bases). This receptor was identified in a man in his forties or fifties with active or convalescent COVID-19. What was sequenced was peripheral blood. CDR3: CASSSRQTSYEQYF. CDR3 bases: TGTGCCAGCAGCTCGCGACAGACCTCCTACGAGCAGTACTTC.